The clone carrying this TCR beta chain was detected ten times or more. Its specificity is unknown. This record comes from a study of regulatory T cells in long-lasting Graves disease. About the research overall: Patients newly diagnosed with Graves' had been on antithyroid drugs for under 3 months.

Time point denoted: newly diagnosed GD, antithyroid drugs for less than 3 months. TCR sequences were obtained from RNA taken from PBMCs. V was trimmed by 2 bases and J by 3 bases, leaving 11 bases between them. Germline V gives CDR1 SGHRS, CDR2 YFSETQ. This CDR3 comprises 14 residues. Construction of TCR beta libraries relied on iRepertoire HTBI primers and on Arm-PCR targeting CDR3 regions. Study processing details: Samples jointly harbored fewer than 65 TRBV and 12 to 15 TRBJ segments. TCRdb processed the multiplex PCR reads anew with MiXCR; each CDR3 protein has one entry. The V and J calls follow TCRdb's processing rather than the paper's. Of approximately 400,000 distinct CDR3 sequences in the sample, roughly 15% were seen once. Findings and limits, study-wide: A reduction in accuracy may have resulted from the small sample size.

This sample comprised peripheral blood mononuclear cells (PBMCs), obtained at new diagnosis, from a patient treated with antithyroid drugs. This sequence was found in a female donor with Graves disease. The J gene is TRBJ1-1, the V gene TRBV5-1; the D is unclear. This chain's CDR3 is CASSLSLMDTEAFF. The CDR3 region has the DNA TGCGCCAGCAGCTTATCTTTAATGGACACTGAAGCTTTCTTT.